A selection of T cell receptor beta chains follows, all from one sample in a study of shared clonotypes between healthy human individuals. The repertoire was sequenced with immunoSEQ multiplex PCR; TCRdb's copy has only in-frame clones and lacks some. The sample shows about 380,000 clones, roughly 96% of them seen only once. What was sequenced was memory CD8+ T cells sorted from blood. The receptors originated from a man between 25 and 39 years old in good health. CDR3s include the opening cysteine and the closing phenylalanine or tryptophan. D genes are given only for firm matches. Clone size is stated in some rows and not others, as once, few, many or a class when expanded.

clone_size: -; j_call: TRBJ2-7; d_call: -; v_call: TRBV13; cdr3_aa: CASSLGRAISYEQYF; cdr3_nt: TGTGCCAGCAGCTTAGGGCGAGCTATCTCCTACGAGCAGTACTTC
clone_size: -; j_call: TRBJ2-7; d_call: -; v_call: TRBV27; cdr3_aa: CASSPAVSTKRILEQYF; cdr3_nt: TGTGCCAGCTCGCCCGCTGTTTCCACCAAGCGAATCCTCGAGCAGTACTTC
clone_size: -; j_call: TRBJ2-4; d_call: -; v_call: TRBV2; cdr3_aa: CASSDRLAKNIQYF; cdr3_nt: TGTGCCAGCAGTGATCGGTTAGCCAAAAACATTCAGTACTTC
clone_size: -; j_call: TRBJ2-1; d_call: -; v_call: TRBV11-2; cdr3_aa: CASSKGPSVSSYNEQFF; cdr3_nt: TGTGCCAGCAGCAAAGGGCCCTCCGTTAGCTCCTACAATGAGCAGTTCTTC
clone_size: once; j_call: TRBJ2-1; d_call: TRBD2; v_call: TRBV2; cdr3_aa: CASSESGLASYNEQFF; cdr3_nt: TGTGCCAGCAGTGAATCGGGACTAGCGAGCTACAATGAGCAGTTCTTC
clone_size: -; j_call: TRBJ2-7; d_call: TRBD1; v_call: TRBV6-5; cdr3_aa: CASSYRPTGGYEQYF; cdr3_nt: TGTGCCAGCAGTTATAGACCGACAGGGGGCTACGAGCAGTACTTC
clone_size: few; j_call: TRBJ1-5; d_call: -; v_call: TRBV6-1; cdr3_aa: CASSEGRGNQPQHF; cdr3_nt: TGTGCCAGCAGTGAAGGGAGGGGAAATCAGCCCCAGCATTTT
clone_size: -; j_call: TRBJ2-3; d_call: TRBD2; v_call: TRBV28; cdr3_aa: CASSFPGLAGVPDTQYF; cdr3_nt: TGTGCCAGCAGTTTCCCGGGGCTAGCGGGAGTACCGGATACGCAGTATTTT
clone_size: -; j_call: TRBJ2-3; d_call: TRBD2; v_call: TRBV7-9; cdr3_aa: CASSGGIGGSDTQYF; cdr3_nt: TGTGCCAGCAGCGGGGGTATAGGCGGGAGCGATACGCAGTATTTT
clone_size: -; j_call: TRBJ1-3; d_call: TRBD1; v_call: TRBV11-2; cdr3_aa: CASSWAGTGSGNTIYF; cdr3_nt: TGTGCCAGCAGCTGGGCCGGGACAGGGAGTGGAAACACCATATATTTT
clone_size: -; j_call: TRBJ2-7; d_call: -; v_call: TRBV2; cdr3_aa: CASSLSSYEQYF; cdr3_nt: TGTGCCAGCAGCCTTAGCTCCTACGAGCAGTACTTC
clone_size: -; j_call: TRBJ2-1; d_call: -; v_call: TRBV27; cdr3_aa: CASANRVPYNEQFF; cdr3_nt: TGTGCCAGCGCAAACAGGGTACCCTACAATGAGCAGTTCTTC
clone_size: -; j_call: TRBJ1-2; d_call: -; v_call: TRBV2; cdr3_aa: CASLEVRGYTF; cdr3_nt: TGTGCCAGCCTTGAGGTACGGGGCTACACCTTC
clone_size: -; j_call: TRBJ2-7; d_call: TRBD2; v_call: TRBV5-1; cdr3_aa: CASSWGGRVPYEQYF; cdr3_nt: TGCGCCAGCAGCTGGGGCGGGAGGGTCCCCTACGAGCAGTACTTC
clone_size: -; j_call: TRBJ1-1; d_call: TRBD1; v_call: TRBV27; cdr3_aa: CASRTTGGLNTEAFF; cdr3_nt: TGTGCCAGCAGGACGACAGGGGGCCTAAACACTGAAGCTTTCTTT
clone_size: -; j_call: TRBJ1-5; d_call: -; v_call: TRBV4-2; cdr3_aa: CASSQDQGWEQPQHF; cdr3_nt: TGTGCCAGCAGCCAAGACCAAGGGTGGGAGCAGCCCCAGCATTTT
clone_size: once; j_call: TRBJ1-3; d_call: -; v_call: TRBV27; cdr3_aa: CASWHSHSGNTIYF; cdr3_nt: TGTGCCAGCTGGCACAGTCACTCTGGAAACACCATATATTTT
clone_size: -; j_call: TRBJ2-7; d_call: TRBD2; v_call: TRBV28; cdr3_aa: CASSLGLAGWGYEQYF; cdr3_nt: TGTGCCAGCAGTTTAGGACTAGCGGGGTGGGGCTACGAGCAGTACTTC
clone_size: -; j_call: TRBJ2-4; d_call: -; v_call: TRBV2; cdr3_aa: CASSSTGAKNIQYF; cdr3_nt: TGTGCCAGCAGCTCAACAGGGGCCAAAAACATTCAGTACTTC
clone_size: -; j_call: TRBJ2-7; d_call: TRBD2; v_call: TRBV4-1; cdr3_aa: CASSHRGGSPYEQYF; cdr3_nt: TGCGCCAGCAGCCATAGAGGCGGGAGCCCCTACGAGCAGTACTTC
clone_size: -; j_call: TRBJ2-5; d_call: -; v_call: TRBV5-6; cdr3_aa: CASSEGETQYF; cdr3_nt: TGTGCCAGCAGCGAAGGAGAGACCCAGTACTTC
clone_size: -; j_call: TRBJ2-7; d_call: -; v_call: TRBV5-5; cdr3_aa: CASSPEPTSYEQYF; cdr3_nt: TGTGCCAGCAGCCCCGAGCCCACCTCCTACGAGCAGTACTTC
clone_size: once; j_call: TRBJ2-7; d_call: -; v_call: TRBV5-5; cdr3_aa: CASHHRDGYEQYF; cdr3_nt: TGTGCCAGCCACCACCGGGACGGCTACGAGCAGTACTTC
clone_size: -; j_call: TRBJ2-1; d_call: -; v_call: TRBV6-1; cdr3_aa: CASGVRPEYNEQFF; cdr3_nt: TGTGCCAGCGGGGTTCGTCCAGAGTACAATGAGCAGTTCTTC
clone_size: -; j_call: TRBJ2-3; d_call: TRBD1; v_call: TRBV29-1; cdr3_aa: CSVEVQGVTDTQYF; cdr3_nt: TGCAGCGTTGAAGTCCAGGGGGTCACAGATACGCAGTATTTT
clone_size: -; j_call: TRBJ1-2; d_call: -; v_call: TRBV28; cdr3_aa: CASSLPGGASGYGYTF; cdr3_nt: TGTGCCAGCAGTTTGCCAGGAGGGGCAAGCGGCTATGGCTACACCTTC
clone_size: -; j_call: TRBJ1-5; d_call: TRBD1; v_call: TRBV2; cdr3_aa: CASSGDRVNQPQHF; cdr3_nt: TGTGCCAGCAGTGGAGACAGGGTTAATCAGCCCCAGCATTTT
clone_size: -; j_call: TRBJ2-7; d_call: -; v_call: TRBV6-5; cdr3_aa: CASSYLAHTEMYEQYF; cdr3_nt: TGTGCCAGCAGTTACCTCGCCCACACAGAAATGTACGAGCAGTACTTC
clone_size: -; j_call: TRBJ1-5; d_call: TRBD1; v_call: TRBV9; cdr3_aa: CASSDRRDRGAYSNQPQHF; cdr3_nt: TGTGCCAGCAGCGACCGACGGGACAGGGGTGCTTATAGCAATCAGCCCCAGCATTTT
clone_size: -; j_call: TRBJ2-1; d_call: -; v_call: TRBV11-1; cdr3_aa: CASSLASSYNEQFF; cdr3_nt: TGTGCCAGCAGCTTAGCGAGCTCCTACAATGAGCAGTTCTTC
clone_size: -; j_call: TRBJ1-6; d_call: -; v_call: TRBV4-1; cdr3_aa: CASSWLPNSPLHF; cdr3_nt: TGCGCCAGCAGTTGGCTGCCCAATTCACCCCTCCACTTT
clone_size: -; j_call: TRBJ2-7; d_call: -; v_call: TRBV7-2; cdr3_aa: CASSLANYEQYF; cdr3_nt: TGTGCCAGCAGCTTAGCTAACTACGAGCAGTACTTC
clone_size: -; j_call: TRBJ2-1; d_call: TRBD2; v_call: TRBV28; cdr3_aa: CASSLTSGRGEQFF; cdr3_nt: TGTGCCAGCAGTTTGACTAGCGGGAGAGGTGAGCAGTTCTTC
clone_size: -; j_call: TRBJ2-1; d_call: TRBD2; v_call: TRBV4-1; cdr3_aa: CASSQEPRLAGGAYNEQFF; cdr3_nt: TGCGCCAGCAGCCAAGAACCCCGACTAGCGGGAGGGGCCTACAATGAGCAGTTCTTC
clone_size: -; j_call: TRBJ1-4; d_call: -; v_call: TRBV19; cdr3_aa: CASSSRPRNEKLFF; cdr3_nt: TGTGCCAGTAGCTCCCGACCGAGGAATGAAAAACTGTTTTTT
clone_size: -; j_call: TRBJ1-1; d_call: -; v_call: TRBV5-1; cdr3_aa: CASSLKGDTEAFF; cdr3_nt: TGCGCCAGCAGCTTAAAGGGTGATACTGAAGCTTTCTTT
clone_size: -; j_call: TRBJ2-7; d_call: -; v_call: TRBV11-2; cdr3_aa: CASSLGSGSEQYF; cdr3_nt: TGTGCCAGCAGCTTAGGCTCTGGGAGCGAGCAGTACTTC
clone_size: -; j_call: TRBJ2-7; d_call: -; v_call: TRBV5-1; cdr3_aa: CASSLAETAYEQYF; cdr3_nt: TGCGCCAGCAGCTTGGCGGAGACTGCCTACGAGCAGTACTTC
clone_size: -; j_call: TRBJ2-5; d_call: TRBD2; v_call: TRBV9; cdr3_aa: CASSVGEGTQYF; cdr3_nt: TGTGCCAGCAGCGTAGGGGAGGGGACCCAGTACTTC
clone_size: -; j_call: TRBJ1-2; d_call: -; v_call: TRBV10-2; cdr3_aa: CASSARGTYGYTF; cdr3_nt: TGCGCCAGCAGTGCTCGGGGAACCTATGGCTACACCTTC
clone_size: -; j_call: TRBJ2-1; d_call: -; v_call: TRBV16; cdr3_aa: CASSRAALNEQFF; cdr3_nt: TGTGCCAGCAGCCGCGCGGCCCTCAATGAGCAGTTCTTC
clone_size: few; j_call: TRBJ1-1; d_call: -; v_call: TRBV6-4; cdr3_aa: CATRDDLEAFF; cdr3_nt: TGTGCCACCCGAGATGATTTGGAAGCTTTCTTT
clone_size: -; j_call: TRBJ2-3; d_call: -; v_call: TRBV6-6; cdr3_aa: CASSRGRLTDTQYF; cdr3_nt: TGTGCCAGCAGCCGAGGCCGACTCACTGATACGCAGTATTTT
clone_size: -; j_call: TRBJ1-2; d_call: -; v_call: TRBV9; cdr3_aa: CASSVGGPYGYTF; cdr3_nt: TGTGCCAGCAGCGTGGGTGGACCGTATGGCTACACCTTC
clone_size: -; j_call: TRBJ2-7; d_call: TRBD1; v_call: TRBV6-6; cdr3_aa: CASFSMPGQGNEQYF; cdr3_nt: TGTGCCAGTTTTTCCATGCCGGGACAGGGGAACGAGCAGTACTTC
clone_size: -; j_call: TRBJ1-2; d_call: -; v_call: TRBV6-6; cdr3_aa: CASSYREVDYGYTF; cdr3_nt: TGTGCCAGCAGTTACCGGGAGGTGGACTATGGCTACACCTTC
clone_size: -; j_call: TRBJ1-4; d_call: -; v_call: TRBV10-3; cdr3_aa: CAISVILNEKLFF; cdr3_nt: TGTGCCATCAGTGTAATTCTTAATGAAAAACTGTTTTTT
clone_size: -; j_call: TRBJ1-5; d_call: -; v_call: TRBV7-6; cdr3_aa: CASSLDPGTQGQPQHF; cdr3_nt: TGTGCCAGCAGCTTAGATCCCGGGACCCAGGGCCAGCCCCAGCATTTT
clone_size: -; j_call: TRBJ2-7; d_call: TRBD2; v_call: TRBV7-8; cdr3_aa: CASSLPSGSGEQYF; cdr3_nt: TGTGCCAGCAGCTTACCTAGCGGGAGTGGGGAGCAGTACTTC
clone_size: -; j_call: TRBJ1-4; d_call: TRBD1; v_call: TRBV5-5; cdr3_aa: CASRPTGTANEKLFF; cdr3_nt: TGTGCCAGCAGACCCACCGGGACAGCTAATGAAAAACTGTTTTTT
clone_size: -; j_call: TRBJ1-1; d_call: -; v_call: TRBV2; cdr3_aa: CASRIDGMNTEAFF; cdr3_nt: TGTGCCAGCAGGATTGACGGGATGAACACTGAAGCTTTCTTT
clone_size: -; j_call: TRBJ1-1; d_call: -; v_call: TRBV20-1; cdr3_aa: CSAIRNTEAFF; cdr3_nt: TGCAGTGCTATAAGAAACACTGAAGCTTTCTTT
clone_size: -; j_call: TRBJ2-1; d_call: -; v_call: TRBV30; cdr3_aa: CAWGTDSSYNEQFF; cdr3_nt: TGTGCCTGGGGGACTGACAGCTCCTACAATGAGCAGTTCTTC
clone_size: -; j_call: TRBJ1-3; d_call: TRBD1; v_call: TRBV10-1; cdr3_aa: CASRDRGSGNTIYF; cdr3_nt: TGCGCCAGCAGAGACAGGGGATCTGGAAACACCATATATTTT
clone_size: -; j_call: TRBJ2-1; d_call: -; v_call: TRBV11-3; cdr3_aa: CASSLDGSRYNEQFF; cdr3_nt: TGTGCCAGCAGCTTAGATGGTTCGCGGTACAATGAGCAGTTCTTC
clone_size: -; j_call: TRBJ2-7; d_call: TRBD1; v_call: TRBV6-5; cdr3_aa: CASSSKDRVDEQYF; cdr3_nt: TGTGCCAGCAGTTCCAAAGACAGGGTCGACGAGCAGTACTTC
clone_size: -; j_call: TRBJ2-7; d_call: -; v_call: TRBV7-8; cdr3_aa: CASSFLSGEYEQYF; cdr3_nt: TGTGCCAGCAGCTTCCTCTCGGGAGAGTACGAGCAGTACTTC
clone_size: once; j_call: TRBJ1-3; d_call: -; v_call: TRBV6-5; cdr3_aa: CASSYSATGNTIYF; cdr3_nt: TGTGCCAGCAGTTACTCGGCAACCGGAAACACCATATATTTT
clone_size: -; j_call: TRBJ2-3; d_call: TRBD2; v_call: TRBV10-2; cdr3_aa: CASSAFPGLAGREGSQYF; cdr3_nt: TGCGCCAGCAGTGCTTTTCCTGGGCTCGCGGGACGGGAGGGCTCGCAGTATTTT
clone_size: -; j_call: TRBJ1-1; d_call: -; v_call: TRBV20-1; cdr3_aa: CSAGPETEAFF; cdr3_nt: TGCAGTGCTGGACCCGAAACTGAAGCTTTCTTT